Following are 22 T cell receptor beta chains from one sample sequenced in a study of cytomegalovirus exposure and HLA in healthy donors. Generated by immunoSEQ multiplex PCR, the TCRdb table keeps only in-frame clones and is missing some. The table includes 250,000 or so clones, about 83% detected once. Sequencing was carried out using PBMCs. Receptors originate from a man aged 18 to 30 in good health and CMV-seronegative.

Only one count was recorded for this clone. The chain uses TRBV25-1 and TRBJ1-2; TRBD1 matches 8 bases. The germline gives CDR1 MGHDK, CDR2 SYGVNS. Trimming at V came to 4 bases and at J to 6 bases, leaving 7 bases not matched to a gene. The CDR3 has 14 amino acids. The CDR3, as DNA: TGTGCCAGCAGTGCCCAGGGGGCTGTTGATGGCTACACCTTC. Protein product: CASSAQGAVDGYTF.

This clone was seen a few times. The chain carries TRBV2 and TRBJ1-2, with D hard to call. The CDR3 is 10 amino acids. V lost 6 bases and J 7 bases, leaving 6 bases between the germline ends. Germline CDR1 is SNHLY and CDR2 is FYNNEI. CDR3 amino acids: CASRLSGYTF. CDR3 nucleotides: TGTGCCAGCAGACTTAGTGGCTACACCTTC.

In this sample, this clone turned up a few times. This sequence joins TRBV10-1 and TRBJ1-6; possibly TRBD1 for D (6 bases). With 10 bases removed from V and 10 bases from J, the gap between germline ends came to 17 bases. The CDR3 consists of 13 residues. The germline CDR1 and CDR2 sequences are WNHNN and SYGVQD (reference sequence). CDR3 bases: TGCGCCACATCCGGGACAATGGGATCACCCCTCCACTTT. Encoded protein: CATSGTMGSPLHF.

The CDR3 nucleotides read TGTGCCAGCAGCTTACTGGGGGCATTCAGCAATCAGCCCCAGCATTTT. Residues: CASSLLGAFSNQPQHF. V and J are TRBV5-6 and TRBJ1-5, with a possible D match to TRBD1 (6 bases). The CDR3 is made up of 16 amino acids. Germline loops: CDR1 SGHDT, CDR2 YYEEEE. The V end was cut by 2 bases, the J end by 1 base, with 13 bases between.

The chain recombines TRBV9 with TRBJ2-2; D is undetermined. This CDR3 comprises 16 residues. The germline V and J ends were trimmed by 0 bases and 0 bases, with 9 bases remaining between them. Per germline, CDR1 SGDLS and CDR2 YYNGEE. The CDR3 spells CASSVGPIANTGELFF. The CDR3 coding sequence is TGTGCCAGCAGCGTAGGGCCAATCGCGAACACCGGGGAGCTGTTTTTT.

The gene calls are TRBV5-4 and TRBJ2-1; D perhaps matches TRBD2 (7 bases). Germline CDR1 SGHNT, CDR2 YYREEE (reference sequence). This CDR3 region has 17 residues. Trimming stripped 4 bases from V and 7 bases from J, with 24 bases between. The chain's CDR3 is CASSVQGGGGPINEQFF. CDR3 nucleotide sequence: TGTGCCAGCAGCGTACAGGGTGGGGGAGGGCCAATAAATGAGCAGTTCTTC.

This clone has a single count. This chain joins TRBV7-8 and TRBJ2-6; TRBD1 is a possible D gene (6 bases). Per germline, CDR1 SGHVS and CDR2 FQNEAQ. The CDR3 has 18 amino acids. Deletions cut 5 bases from V and 0 bases from J, with 17 bases between. CDR3 coding DNA: TGTGCCAGCAGCCGCACCGGGACAACCACCTCTGGGGCCAACGTCCTGACTTTC. As protein: CASSRTGTTTSGANVLTF.

The J gene is TRBJ2-7, the V gene TRBV5-6; D is uncertain. V was pared by 4 bases and J by 7 bases, with 15 bases between. The germline gives CDR1 SGHDT, CDR2 YYEEEE. The CDR3 sequence is 13 residues long. The CDR3 DNA reads as TGTGCCAGCAGCCGGCCCGAGGCGCGGGAGCAGTACTTC. Translation: CASSRPEAREQYF.

This chain connects TRBV4-3 to TRBJ1-2, with D perhaps matching TRBD1 (6 bases). This CDR3 is 17 amino acids long. V was cut by 0 bases and J by 1 base, with 15 bases left in between. Per germline, CDR1 LGHNA and CDR2 YSLEER. CDR3 coding DNA: TGCGCCAGCAGCCAAGACAGTTCAGGGGTTTTTAACTATGGCTACACCTTC. This gives the protein CASSQDSSGVFNYGYTF.

The chain recombines TRBV2 with TRBJ2-7, with unresolved D. The V gene's germline CDR1 is SNHLY and CDR2 FYNNEI. The CDR3 sequence is 13 residues long. Trimming removed 4 bases at V and 3 bases at J, with 10 bases between. CDR3 DNA sequence: TGTGCCAGCAGTGTAGAGCAGGTCTACGAGCAGTACTTC. It yields the protein CASSVEQVYEQYF.

This clone was recorded only once. J is TRBJ1-5 and V is TRBV4-1; 9 bases map to TRBD1. The V and J ends lost 3 bases and 7 bases, in that order; junction bases with no gene match: 4. CDR3 size: 14 residues. From germline, CDR1 is MGHRA and CDR2 YSYEKL. DNA for the CDR3: TGCGCCAGCAGCCAGATACAGGGGGCCCAGCCCCAGCATTTT. Its translation is CASSQIQGAQPQHF.

The table lists this clone with a count of one. The chain employs TRBV20-1 and TRBJ2-7; D remains unclear. V was clipped by 3 bases and J by 7 bases, with 10 bases between them. CDR3 size: 11 residues. The germline CDR1 and CDR2 sequences are DFQATT and SNEGSKA (reference sequence). CDR3 nucleotide sequence: TGCAGTGCTAGCCCTCTGAGGGAGCAGTACTTC. This codes for CSASPLREQYF.

The chain uses TRBV7-2 and TRBJ2-2; D might be TRBD1 (6 bases). The ends were cut back, 7 bases at V and 7 bases at J, with 13 bases in the middle. CDR3 length: 13 residues. Germline V CDR1 and CDR2: SGHTA, FQGNSA. The CDR3 spells CASITWDIGELFF. Written as DNA, the CDR3 is TGTGCCAGCATTACCTGGGACATCGGGGAGCTGTTTTTT.

This clone appeared once. The rearrangement links TRBV5-1 to TRBJ2-1; tentatively, D is TRBD2 (5 bases). CDR1 and CDR2 from the germline V gene are SGHRS and YFSETQ. Trimming took off 0 bases at V and 4 bases at J, with 8 bases between the two ends. The CDR3 contains 14 residues. CDR3 coding DNA: TGCGCCAGCAGCTTGGTCGGGATGTACAATGAGCAGTTCTTC. The encoded protein is CASSLVGMYNEQFF.

The chain joins TRBV27 to TRBJ2-3; D is perhaps TRBD2 (5 bases). This CDR3 has 15 residues. Germline V CDR1 and CDR2: MNHEY, SMNVEV (reference sequence). V was pared by 4 bases and J by 0 bases, with 11 bases between. The CDR3 DNA sequence: TGTGCCAGCAGTTCGGACTTATTTAGCACAGATACGCAGTATTTT. It specifies CASSSDLFSTDTQYF.

This rearrangement joins TRBV4-1 to TRBJ2-3, with TRBD2 matching 7 bases. V was clipped by 3 bases and J by 3 bases; unmatched bases: 9. This CDR3 is 16 amino acids long. Germline lookup yields CDR1 MGHRA and CDR2 YSYEKL. The CDR3 is CASSHRVTGGTDTQYF. In DNA form, the CDR3 reads TGCGCCAGCAGCCATAGGGTGACGGGAGGTACAGATACGCAGTATTTT.

The rearrangement uses TRBV5-1 and TRBJ2-3; possible D gene TRBD1, 5 bases. V lost 0 bases and J 1 base, leaving 9 bases between the germline ends. The CDR3 extends over 15 amino acids. Germline CDR1 SGHRS, CDR2 YFSETQ. CDR3 sequence: CASSLAPRGTDTQYF. CDR3 coding DNA: TGCGCCAGCAGCTTGGCCCCCAGGGGCACAGATACGCAGTATTTT.

This rearrangement joins TRBV6-6 to TRBJ2-5, with 7 bases that match TRBD2. This CDR3 has 15 amino acids. Germline lookup yields CDR1 MNHNY and CDR2 SVGAGI (reference sequence). V was pared by 2 bases and J by 0 bases, with 3 bases of the junction left unmatched. The CDR3 is CASSYLGGYQETQYF. CDR3 bases: TGTGCCAGCAGTTACCTCGGGGGGTACCAAGAGACCCAGTACTTC.

This clone was seen only a few times. This CDR3 is CASSSDWTGGAGYTF. The CDR3 DNA follows: TGTGCCAGCAGTTCGGACTGGACAGGGGGCGCGGGCTACACCTTC. This rearrangement joins TRBV28 to TRBJ1-2; 11 nucleotides line up with TRBD1. This CDR3 is 15 amino acids long. Germline CDR1 and CDR2: MDHEN and SYDVKM. V lost 4 bases, J lost 8 bases, and 9 bases stayed unmatched.

This chain connects TRBV4-1 to TRBJ2-2; D perhaps matches TRBD2 (5 bases). The CDR3 has 17 amino acids. Germline loops: CDR1 MGHRA, CDR2 YSYEKL. With 1 base removed from V and 3 bases from J, the gap between germline ends came to 15 bases. The CDR3 DNA is TGCGCCAGCAGCCAAGCGGGATCTAACCTTCACACCGGGGAGCTGTTTTTT. Protein sequence: CASSQAGSNLHTGELFF.

The V and J genes are TRBV4-3 and TRBJ1-5; D gene uncertain. The CDR3 sequence is 15 residues long. Germline CDR1 LGHNA, CDR2 YSLEER. Trimming cost V 0 bases and J 9 bases, with 15 bases left between them. CDR3 loop: CASSQDNQEGRPQHF. CDR3 bases: TGCGCCAGCAGCCAAGATAACCAGGAGGGTCGGCCCCAGCATTTT.

The chain joins TRBV28 to TRBJ2-2, with TRBD1 matching over 8 bases. The CDR3 covers 16 residues. Unmatched junction bases numbered 6, after V lost 2 bases and J lost 4 bases. Germline V CDR1 and CDR2: MDHEN, SYDVKM. The CDR3 loop reads CASSLADRVLTGELFF. The CDR3, as DNA: TGTGCCAGCAGTTTAGCGGACAGGGTCCTCACCGGGGAGCTGTTTTTT.